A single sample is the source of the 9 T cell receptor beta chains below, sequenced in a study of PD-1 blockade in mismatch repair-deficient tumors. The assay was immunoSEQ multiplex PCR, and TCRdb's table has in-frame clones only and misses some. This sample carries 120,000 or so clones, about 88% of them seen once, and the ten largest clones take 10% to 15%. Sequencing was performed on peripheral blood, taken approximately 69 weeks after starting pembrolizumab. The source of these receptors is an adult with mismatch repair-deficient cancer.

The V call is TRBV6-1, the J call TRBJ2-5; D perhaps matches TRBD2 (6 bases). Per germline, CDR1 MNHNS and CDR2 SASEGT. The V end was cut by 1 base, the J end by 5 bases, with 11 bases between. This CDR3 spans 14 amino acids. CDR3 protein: CASSEGEAGETQYF. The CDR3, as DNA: TGTGCCAGCAGTGAAGGTGAGGCGGGGGAGACCCAGTACTTC.

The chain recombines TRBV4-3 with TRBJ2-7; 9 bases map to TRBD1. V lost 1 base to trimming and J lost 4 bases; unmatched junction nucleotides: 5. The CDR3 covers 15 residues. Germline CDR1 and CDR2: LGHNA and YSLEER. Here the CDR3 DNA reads TGCGCCAGCAGCCAAGTATGGACAGGGGCATACGAGCAGTACTTC. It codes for CASSQVWTGAYEQYF.

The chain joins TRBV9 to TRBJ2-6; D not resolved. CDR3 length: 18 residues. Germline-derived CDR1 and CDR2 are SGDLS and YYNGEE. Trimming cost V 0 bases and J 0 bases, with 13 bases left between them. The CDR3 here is CASSVAVSRSSGANVLTF. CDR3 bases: TGTGCCAGCAGCGTAGCGGTTAGCAGGTCCTCTGGGGCCAACGTCCTGACTTTC.

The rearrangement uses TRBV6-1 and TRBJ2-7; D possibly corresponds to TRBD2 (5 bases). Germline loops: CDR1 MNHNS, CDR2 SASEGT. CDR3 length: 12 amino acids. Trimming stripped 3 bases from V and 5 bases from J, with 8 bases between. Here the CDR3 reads CASSDGSNEQYF. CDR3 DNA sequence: TGTGCCAGCAGTGATGGGAGCAACGAGCAGTACTTC.

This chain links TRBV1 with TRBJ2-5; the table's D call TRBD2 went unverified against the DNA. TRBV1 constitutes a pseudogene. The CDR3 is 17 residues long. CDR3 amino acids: CTSSQERRAGTQETQYF. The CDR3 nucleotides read TGCACCAGCAGCCAAGAACGGCGAGCGGGCACGCAAGAGACCCAGTACTTC.

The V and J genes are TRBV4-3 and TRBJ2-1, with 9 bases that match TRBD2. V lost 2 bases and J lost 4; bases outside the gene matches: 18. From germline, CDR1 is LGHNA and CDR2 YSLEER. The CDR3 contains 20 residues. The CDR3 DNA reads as TGCGCCAGCAGCCAAAGCCCTGGCCTTTTAGCGGGAGTGCAGTACAATGAGCAGTTCTTC. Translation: CASSQSPGLLAGVQYNEQFF.

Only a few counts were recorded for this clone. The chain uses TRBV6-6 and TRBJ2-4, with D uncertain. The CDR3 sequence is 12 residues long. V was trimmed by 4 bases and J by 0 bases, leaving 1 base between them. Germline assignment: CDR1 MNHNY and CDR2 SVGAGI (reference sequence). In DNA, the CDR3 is TGTGCCAGCAGTTTAGCCAAAAACATTCAGTACTTC. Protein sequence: CASSLAKNIQYF.

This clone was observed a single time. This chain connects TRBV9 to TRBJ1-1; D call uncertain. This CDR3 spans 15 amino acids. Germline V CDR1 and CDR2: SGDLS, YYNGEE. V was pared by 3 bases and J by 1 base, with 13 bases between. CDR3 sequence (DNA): TGTGCCAGCAGCGGGTACGAAACAGAGAACACTGAAGCTTTCTTT. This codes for CASSGYETENTEAFF.

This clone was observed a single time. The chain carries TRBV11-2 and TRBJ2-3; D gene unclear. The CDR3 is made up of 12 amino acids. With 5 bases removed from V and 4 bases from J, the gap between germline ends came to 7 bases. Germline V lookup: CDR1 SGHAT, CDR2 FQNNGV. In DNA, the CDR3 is TGTGCCAGCAGCCTGGGGTCAGATACGCAGTATTTT. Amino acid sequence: CASSLGSDTQYF.